The 26 T cell receptor beta chains given below trace back to one sample, sequenced in a study of cytomegalovirus exposure and HLA in healthy donors. TCRdb's table, derived via immunoSEQ multiplex PCR, lists solely in-frame clones and lacks some. The sample carries around 300,000 clones, roughly 88% recorded once. The sequenced sample was PBMCs. The receptors originated from a man aged 25-45 years in good health and CMV-seronegative.

The chain recombines TRBV7-2 with TRBJ2-7, with 11 positions matching TRBD1. The germline V gene encodes CDR1 SGHTA and CDR2 FQGNSA. The CDR3 covers 16 residues. The ends lost 4 bases at V and 1 base at J; junction bases unmatched: 6. The CDR3 DNA reads as TGTGCCAGCAGCTCACGGACAGGGGGCCAATCCTACGAGCAGTACTTC. Its protein is CASSSRTGGQSYEQYF.

In DNA form, the CDR3 reads TGTGCCAGCAGACAGGCTGGGGCCAACGTCCTGACTTTC. Its protein product is CASRQAGANVLTF. The chain recombines TRBV7-2 with TRBJ2-6; tentatively, D is TRBD1 (5 bases). Trimming took 6 bases from V and 2 from J, leaving 5 bases between them. CDR3 length equals 13 residues. Germline loops: CDR1 SGHTA, CDR2 FQGNSA.

This chain connects TRBV4-1 to TRBJ1-2; 8 bases agree with TRBD1. The CDR3 has 16 residues. The J segment lost 6 bases and the V segment lost 3 bases, leaving 12 bases of the junction unmatched. From germline, CDR1 is MGHRA and CDR2 YSYEKL. The CDR3 is CASSHPGTGIFDGYTF. The CDR3 DNA reads TGCGCCAGCAGCCACCCCGGGACAGGTATTTTCGATGGCTACACCTTC.

This chain connects TRBV7-2 to TRBJ1-6; TRBD1 matches 9 bases. Unmatched junction bases numbered 5, after V lost 4 bases and J lost 7 bases. The CDR3 contains 15 residues. The germline gives CDR1 SGHTA, CDR2 FQGNSA. CDR3: CASSSGTGWNSPLHF. The CDR3 DNA is TGTGCCAGCAGCTCCGGGACAGGGTGGAATTCACCCCTCCACTTT. The full variable domain, its missing parts supplied by reference TRBV7-2 and TRBJ1-6, is GAGVSQSPSNKVTEKGKDVELRCDPISGHTALYWYRQSLGQGLEFLIYFQGNSAPDKSGLPSDRFSAERTGGSVSTLTIQRTQQEDSAVYLCASSSGTGWNSPLHFGNGTRLTVT.

This chain connects TRBV5-1 to TRBJ2-1, with 8 bases lining up with TRBD1. Unmatched junction bases numbered 11, after V lost 5 bases and J lost 7 bases. The CDR3 consists of 15 residues. Germline V lookup: CDR1 SGHRS, CDR2 YFSETQ. The CDR3 nucleotides read TGCGCCAGCAGTTCCGGGACAGGTTTCTCTAATGAGCAGTTCTTC. Translation: CASSSGTGFSNEQFF.

As regards this clone: At one of its ends the junction is not consistent with the germline gene, which may arise from a read error. The chain employs TRBV2 and TRBJ1-5, with TRBD1 matching 8 bases. The CDR3 has 16 amino acids. Per the germline V gene, CDR1 is SNHLY and CDR2 is FYNNEI. The chain's CDR3 is CASSQARGQRNQPQHF. The CDR3 nucleotides are TGTGCCAGCAGTCAAGCCAGGGGGCAGAGAAATCAGCCCCAGCATTTT.

DNA of the CDR3: TGTGCCAGCAGCTCGACAGGGTCGACCTCTGGGGCCAACGTCCTGACTTTC. Residues: CASSSTGSTSGANVLTF. The chain is built from TRBV5-5 and TRBJ2-6, with 7 bases lining up with TRBD1. The CDR3 spans 17 residues. V was clipped by 3 bases and J by 0 bases; unmatched bases: 6. Germline CDR1 and CDR2: SGHKS and YYEKEE (reference sequence).

This chain uses TRBV5-4 with TRBJ1-6; tentative D call: TRBD1 (6 bases). The ends were cut back, 0 bases at V and 9 bases at J, with 22 bases in the middle. CDR1 is SGHNT and CDR2 is YYREEE in the germline V gene (reference sequence). This CDR3 is built from 18 residues. The CDR3 loop reads CASSLVFGTGQMGSPLHF. The CDR3 region has the DNA TGTGCCAGCAGCTTGGTTTTCGGTACAGGACAGATGGGTTCACCCCTCCACTTT.

CDR3 coding DNA: TGTGCCAGCAGGGCCCTGACTGGAGGGGTTGGCTACACCTTC. It translates to CASRALTGGVGYTF. This chain uses TRBV2 with TRBJ1-2, with D possibly matching TRBD1 (5 bases). This CDR3 has 14 amino acids. The germline V gene has CDR1 SNHLY and CDR2 FYNNEI. V was shortened by 6 bases and J by 7 bases, with 18 bases between the two germline ends.

V and J are TRBV6-1 and TRBJ2-3; TRBD2 might be the D (6 bases). Germline lookup yields CDR1 MNHNS and CDR2 SASEGT. The V end lost 2 bases, the J end lost 2 bases, and 17 bases lay between the germline ends. This CDR3 contains 17 residues. This CDR3 is CASSEWGTAGNTDTQYF. The CDR3 DNA follows: TGTGCCAGCAGTGAATGGGGGACGGCGGGAAACACAGATACGCAGTATTTT.

This clone was found once. The chain recombines TRBV7-9 with TRBJ1-3, with 11 bases lining up with TRBD1. Trimming removed 1 base from V and 4 bases from J; junction bases left unmatched: 3. Germline CDR1 reads SEHNR; CDR2 reads FQNEAQ (reference sequence). The CDR3 has 16 residues. The chain's CDR3 is CASSLDRTGGGNTIYF. The DNA of the CDR3 is TGTGCCAGCAGCTTAGACCGGACAGGGGGCGGAAACACCATATATTTT.

The chain recombines TRBV29-1 with TRBJ2-7; weak D call: TRBD1 (6 bases). The length of the CDR3 is 14 residues. V was cut by 5 bases and J by 3 bases, with 17 bases left in between. Germline CDR1 SQVTM, CDR2 ANQGSEA. Here the CDR3 reads CSVSEDRYNYEQYF. As DNA, the CDR3 is TGCAGCGTTTCGGAAGACAGGTACAACTACGAGCAGTACTTC.

This chain joins TRBV6-1 and TRBJ2-5, with D perhaps matching TRBD2 (7 bases). The length of the CDR3 is 14 residues. Germline assignment: CDR1 MNHNS and CDR2 SASEGT. Trimming cost V 0 bases and J 5 bases, with 10 bases left between them. The DNA for the CDR3 is TGTGCCAGCAGTGAAGCGGGGGGGCATGAGACCCAGTACTTC. This gives the protein CASSEAGGHETQYF.

The chain combines TRBV6-5 with TRBJ2-2, with D possibly matching TRBD2 (5 bases). The CDR3 spans 16 residues. V lost 0 bases to trimming and J lost 3 bases, with 11 bases between them. From germline, CDR1 is MNHEY and CDR2 SVGAGI. The CDR3 spells CASSYSAGVHTGELFF. The DNA of the CDR3 is TGTGCCAGCAGTTACTCGGCCGGGGTTCACACCGGGGAGCTGTTTTTT.

This chain uses TRBV15 with TRBJ1-5; D gene ambiguous. This CDR3 has 15 amino acids. Germline assignment: CDR1 LNHNV and CDR2 YYDKDF (reference sequence). The V end lost 0 bases, the J end lost 3 bases, and 9 bases lay between the germline ends. The CDR3 region has the DNA TGTGCCACCAGCAGAGATTCGACACCCAATCAGCCCCAGCATTTT. Encoded protein: CATSRDSTPNQPQHF. Together with reference TRBV15 and TRBJ1-5, the CDR3 gives the full variable domain: DAMVIQNPRYQVTQFGKPVTLSCSQTLNHNVMYWYQQKSSQAPKLLFHYYDKDFNNEADTPDNFQSRRPNTSFCFLDIRSPGLGDTAMYLCATSRDSTPNQPQHFGDGTRLSIL.

The chain links TRBV4-3 to TRBJ2-5; 9 bases are shared with TRBD2. Germline-derived CDR1 and CDR2 are LGHNA and YSLEER. The ends lost 4 bases at V and 5 bases at J; junction bases unmatched: 5. This CDR3 comprises 14 residues. CDR3 residues: CASSPSGGLETQYF. The CDR3 DNA reads TGCGCCAGCAGCCCGAGCGGGGGGCTTGAGACCCAGTACTTC.

V is TRBV7-7 and J is TRBJ2-2; no reliable D call. With 5 bases removed from V and 5 bases from J, the gap between germline ends came to 9 bases. Germline V lookup: CDR1 SSHAT, CDR2 FNYEAQ (reference sequence). The CDR3 loop spans 13 amino acids. CDR3 in DNA: TGTGCCAGCAGCAGAACTTTTACCGGGGAGCTGTTTTTT. Translation: CASSRTFTGELFF.

The chain is built from TRBV9 and TRBJ1-2, with a tentative D call TRBD1 (5 bases). Trimming took 0 bases from V and 0 from J, leaving 21 bases between them. The CDR3 sequence is 19 residues long. CDR1 SGDLS and CDR2 YYNGEE come from the germline V gene. CDR3 sequence reads: CASSVAASTVTPSNYGYTF. CDR3 coding DNA: TGTGCCAGCAGCGTAGCGGCTTCGACAGTAACACCTTCTAACTATGGCTACACCTTC.

The table lists this clone with a count of one. V is TRBV30 and J is TRBJ2-7; perhaps TRBD2 as D (5 bases). This CDR3 contains 15 residues. CDR1 and CDR2 (germline): GTSNPN, SVGIG (reference sequence). The V gene lost 2 bases and the J gene lost 2 bases, with 16 bases spanning the gap. The CDR3 loop is CAWSPSWTQTYEQYF. For the CDR3, the DNA is TGTGCCTGGAGTCCAAGTTGGACTCAAACCTACGAGCAGTACTTC.

The rearrangement uses TRBV5-1 and TRBJ1-1, with unresolved D. The ends were cut back, 2 bases at V and 2 bases at J, with 10 bases in the middle. The germline CDR1 and CDR2 sequences are SGHRS and YFSETQ. CDR3 length equals 14 residues. The CDR3 region has the DNA TGCGCCAGCAGCTTTCCGGGTCTAAACACTGAAGCTTTCTTT. Protein sequence: CASSFPGLNTEAFF.

This sequence joins TRBV6-1 and TRBJ1-2; TRBD1 agrees at 7 bases. The CDR3 totals 13 residues. The trim removed 6 bases at V and 6 bases at J, leaving 7 bases unmatched. Per the germline V gene, CDR1 is MNHNS and CDR2 is SASEGT. CDR3 in DNA: TGTGCCAGCAGACACCAGACAGGGCATGGCTACACCTTC. Translating gives CASRHQTGHGYTF.

The chain has TRBV5-6 and TRBJ2-3, with a weak D call TRBD1 (6 bases). Trimming pared 0 bases from V and 0 bases from J, leaving 8 bases between. The length of the CDR3 is 15 residues. The V gene's germline CDR1 is SGHDT and CDR2 YYEEEE. The CDR3 DNA is TGTGCCAGCAGCTTGGTACAGGGCAGCACAGATACGCAGTATTTT. It encodes CASSLVQGSTDTQYF.

The chain is built from TRBV7-9 and TRBJ1-3; tentative D call: TRBD1 (5 bases). There are 16 residues in the CDR3. The V gene's germline CDR1 is SEHNR and CDR2 FQNEAQ (reference sequence). Trimming took off 4 bases at V and 4 bases at J, with 17 bases between the two ends. CDR3 sequence: CASSSPADREGNTIYF. The CDR3 DNA sequence: TGTGCCAGCAGCTCACCGGCTGACAGAGAAGGAAACACCATATATTTT. Full variable domain (outside the CDR3, taken from reference TRBV7-9 and TRBJ1-3): DTGVSQNPRHKITKRGQNVTFRCDPISEHNRLYWYRQTLGQGPEFLTYFQNEAQLEKSRLLSDRFSAERPKGSFSTLEIQRTEQGDSAMYLCASSSPADREGNTIYFGEGSWLTVV.

V and J are TRBV7-9 and TRBJ2-7, with 11 bases lining up with TRBD1. The CDR3 runs 15 residues. Germline loops: CDR1 SEHNR, CDR2 FQNEAQ (reference sequence). With 1 base clipped from V and 6 bases from J, the junction kept 5 bases outside the gene matches. For the CDR3, the DNA is TGTGCCAGCAGCTTAGGTGGACAGGGGGCGCGCGAGCAGTACTTC. Translated: CASSLGGQGAREQYF.

The genes are TRBV5-4 and TRBJ2-5; 7 bases match TRBD1. This CDR3 comprises 13 residues. CDR1 is SGHNT, CDR2 YYREEE, per germline (reference sequence). The V gene end was trimmed by 4 bases and the J gene end by 4 bases; junction bases not matched to a gene: 4. CDR3 amino acids: CASSGDRAETQYF. The CDR3, as DNA: TGTGCCAGCAGCGGGGACAGAGCAGAGACCCAGTACTTC.

V gene TRBV6-6 combines with J gene TRBJ1-5; the match to TRBD1 covers 9 bases. The germline CDR1 and CDR2 sequences are MNHNY and SVGAGI (reference sequence). This CDR3 has 13 amino acids. V lost 6 bases and J lost 5; bases outside the gene matches: 2. The CDR3 DNA sequence: TGTGCCAGCAGCCGGACAGGGGATCAGCCCCAGCATTTT. Its protein is CASSRTGDQPQHF.